These 8 T cell receptor beta chains share one sample of origin, sequenced in a study of blood T cell repertoires in COVID-19. This table comes from immunoSEQ multiplex PCR, and its TCRdb copy is limited to in-frame clones, with some not included. This table has more than 200,000 clones, 88% appearing once. Material: peripheral blood. The receptor source for this set is a man in his 70s with acute or convalescent COVID-19.

The rearrangement links TRBV5-4 to TRBJ1-1; D gene ambiguous. The CDR3 consists of 11 residues. V was pared by 7 bases and J by 1 base, with 5 bases between. The germline V gene encodes CDR1 SGHNT and CDR2 YYREEE (reference sequence). The CDR3 sequence: CASQKNTEAFF. The DNA for the CDR3 is TGTGCCAGCCAAAAGAACACTGAAGCTTTCTTT.

The chain combines TRBV5-1 with TRBJ1-1; D gene unclear. The ends were cut back, 0 bases at V and 1 base at J, with 7 bases in the middle. CDR1 is SGHRS and CDR2 is YFSETQ in the germline V gene. The length of the CDR3 is 14 residues. Here the CDR3 reads CASSLAAANTEAFF. DNA for the CDR3: TGCGCCAGCAGCTTGGCGGCGGCGAACACTGAAGCTTTCTTT.

This clone was picked up one time. This chain uses TRBV6-5 with TRBJ2-1; a weak D match, TRBD2 (5 bases). The CDR3 consists of 15 residues. V was trimmed by 10 bases and J by 4 bases, leaving 20 bases between them. From germline, CDR1 is MNHEY and CDR2 SVGAGI. The CDR3 spells CAIREGGYQYNEQFF. The CDR3 DNA sequence: TGTGCCATCCGGGAAGGCGGGTACCAATACAATGAGCAGTTCTTC.

The rearrangement links TRBV10-3 to TRBJ2-2; 8 nucleotides match TRBD2. The length of the CDR3 is 15 residues. Germline V gene sequence: CDR1 ENHRY, CDR2 SYGVKD. Trimming cost V 5 bases and J 6 bases; bases outside gene matches: 8. CDR3 nucleotide sequence: TGTGCCATCAGTCACACGGGACTAGGAGCCGGGGAGCTGTTTTTT. Protein product: CAISHTGLGAGELFF.

This clone was observed a single time. The CDR3 region has the DNA TGTGCCAGCAGCTTAGACGGGACTAGCGGGAGGTCGGATACGCAGTATTTT. It codes for CASSLDGTSGRSDTQYF. The rearrangement links TRBV7-9 to TRBJ2-3, with 15 bases identical to TRBD2. The CDR3 contains 17 residues. The V gene's germline CDR1 is SEHNR and CDR2 FQNEAQ (reference sequence). V shed 1 base and J 6 bases; nucleotides not matched to a gene: 5.

The chain combines TRBV11-2 with TRBJ1-3; perhaps TRBD1 as D (6 bases). CDR1 SGHAT and CDR2 FQNNGV come from the germline V gene. Trimming removed 5 bases from V and 0 bases from J, with 14 bases in between. This CDR3 contains 16 residues. DNA for the CDR3: TGTGCCAGCAGCCTACAGGGCAGAGGCTCTGGAAACACCATATATTTT. This translates into CASSLQGRGSGNTIYF.

This clone is a singleton in its sample. The rearrangement uses TRBV12-3 or TRBV12-4 and TRBJ2-1; possible D gene TRBD2, 6 bases. V dropped 5 bases and J dropped 6 bases, with 11 bases sitting between them. The CDR3 totals 13 residues. The CDR3 DNA follows: TGTGCCAGCAGTAGGACTACGGGCAATGAGCAGTTCTTC. This gives the protein CASSRTTGNEQFF.

Of note for this clone: Other DNA sequences in this sample translate to the same CDR3. This chain joins TRBV19 and TRBJ1-1; no clear D. The V gene's germline CDR1 is LNHDA and CDR2 SQIVND (reference sequence). Deletions cut 7 bases from V and 2 bases from J, with 5 bases between. This CDR3 comprises 11 residues. The DNA for the CDR3 is TGTGCCAGTACAGGTAACACTGAAGCTTTCTTT. It codes for CASTGNTEAFF. The full variable domain, its missing parts supplied by reference TRBV19 and TRBJ1-1, is DGGITQSPKYLFRKEGQNVTLSCEQNLNHDAMYWYRQDPGQGLRLIYYSQIVNDFQKGDIAEGYSVSREKKESFPLTVTSAQKNPTAFYLCASTGNTEAFFGQGTRLTVV.